What follows are 16 T cell receptor beta chains derived from one specimen sequenced in a study of CD8+CD57+ T cells in acquired aplastic anemia. Profiling of TCR beta VDJ combinations and CDR3 sequences used genomic DNA as template. TCRdb fed the reads into MiXCR, producing one record per CDR3 protein. The sample lists about 470,000 distinct CDR3 sequences; roughly 34% were seen once. Before being chosen for sequencing, patients had shown CD8+CD57+ cell expansion by flow cytometry. Material for sequencing was sorted CD4+, CD8+, or CD8+CD57+ T cells (not recorded which) from PBMCs. The receptors shown here come from a human donor with aplastic anemia.

This clonotype was seen just once. The chain carries TRBV29-1 and TRBJ1-2; 8 nucleotides agree with TRBD1. The V and J ends lost 4 bases and 0 bases, in that order; junction bases with no gene match: 4. The CDR3 runs 14 residues. The V gene's germline CDR1 is SQVTM and CDR2 ANQGSEA. The CDR3 DNA sequence: TGCAGCGTTGGAGGGACAGGTCCTAACTATGGCTACACCTTC. This encodes CSVGGTGPNYGYTF.

J is TRBJ1-5 and V is TRBV19, with D possibly TRBD1 on 5 matching bases. CDR1 is LNHDA, CDR2 SQIVND, per germline (reference sequence). The CDR3 sequence is 14 residues long. V was clipped by 9 bases and J by 7 bases, with 19 bases between them. The CDR3 bases are TGTGCCAGCAGCCATACCGCAGGGATACAGCCCCAGCATTTT. Protein: CASSHTAGIQPQHF.

This clonotype was counted many times. The chain combines TRBV20-1 with TRBJ1-5; a weak D match, TRBD1 (6 bases). Trimming pared 4 bases from V and 4 bases from J, leaving 11 bases between. CDR3 length: 13 residues. Looked up from germline, CDR1 is DFQATT and CDR2 is SNEGSKA (reference sequence). The CDR3 reads CSAIGTNNQPQHF. CDR3 sequence (DNA): TGCAGTGCTATAGGGACAAATAATCAGCCCCAGCATTTT.

The chain employs TRBV20-1 and TRBJ2-7; D possibly corresponds to TRBD2 (5 bases). V was pared by 5 bases and J by 0 bases, with 8 bases between. The CDR3 runs to 12 residues. CDR1 and CDR2 from the germline V gene are DFQATT and SNEGSKA (reference sequence). CDR3 nucleotide sequence: TGCAGTGCTCTTACTAGCTCCTACGAGCAGTACTTC. It encodes CSALTSSYEQYF.

The chain is built from TRBV2 and TRBJ1-2; D possibly corresponds to TRBD1 (5 bases). There are 10 residues in the CDR3. In germline, CDR1 is SNHLY, CDR2 FYNNEI. V was shortened by 11 bases and J by 7 bases, with 11 bases between the two germline ends. The CDR3 DNA reads TGTGCCTCCCCGGGGGGTGGCTACACCTTC. It translates to CASPGGGYTF.

CDR3 coding DNA: TGCGCCAGCAGCGGCGACAACTACAATGAAAAACTGTTTTTT. This codes for CASSGDNYNEKLFF. The V gene is TRBV5-1, the J gene TRBJ1-4; D is undetermined. The germline V gene encodes CDR1 SGHRS and CDR2 YFSETQ. V lost 4 bases and J lost 5, with 12 bases in between. The CDR3 spans 14 residues.

Ten or more counts support this clonotype. CDR3 nucleotide sequence: TGTGCCAGCAGTGCGGAGAACACTGAAGCTTTCTTT. The encoded protein is CASSAENTEAFF. This chain links TRBV2 with TRBJ1-1; D not certain. The CDR3 loop spans 12 amino acids. The germline V and J ends were trimmed by 4 bases and 1 base, with 4 bases remaining between them. CDR1 SNHLY and CDR2 FYNNEI come from the germline V gene.

The chain couples TRBV27 to TRBJ1-5; D unclear. This CDR3 comprises 15 residues. Trimming pared 7 bases from V and 3 bases from J, leaving 16 bases between. The germline CDR1 and CDR2 sequences are MNHEY and SMNVEV (reference sequence). CDR3 sequence reads: CASKSNRIINQPQHF. The CDR3 bases are TGTGCCAGCAAATCTAACAGAATCATCAATCAGCCCCAGCATTTT.

Worth noting for this clonotype: Possible read error: a much larger clone is one base away. V usage is TRBV2 and J usage is TRBJ2-3; D is possibly TRBD2 (6 bases). The germline V gene encodes CDR1 SNHLY and CDR2 FYNNEI. This CDR3 comprises 14 residues. The CDR3 reads CAGSDRGITDTQYF. The CDR3, as DNA: TGTGCCGGCAGTGACCGGGGGATCACAGATACGCAGTATTTT.

The chain has TRBV10-1 and TRBJ1-1; 7 bases agree with TRBD1. The germline gives CDR1 WNHNN, CDR2 SYGVQD (reference sequence). The J segment lost 8 bases and the V segment lost 3 bases, leaving 18 bases of the junction unmatched. The CDR3 extends over 17 amino acids. CDR3 loop: CASSDYRDRNMNAEAFF. Written as DNA, the CDR3 is TGCGCCAGCAGTGATTACCGGGACAGAAACATGAACGCCGAAGCTTTCTTT.

The chain combines TRBV11-2 with TRBJ1-1; D might be TRBD1 (5 bases). The CDR3 spans 18 residues. CDR1 is SGHAT, CDR2 FQNNGV, per germline. Trimming took off 1 base at V and 3 bases at J, with 21 bases between the two ends. CDR3 sequence (DNA): TGTGCCAGCAGCTTAGGGATTTCGGGACCCGGGGCACACACTGAAGCTTTCTTT. Amino acids: CASSLGISGPGAHTEAFF.

In its sample, this clonotype was seen once. One end of the junction does not line up with germline, which may come from a read error. CDR3 in DNA: TGTGCCATCAGTGTGAAGGGCCATACTGAAGCTTTCTTT. This codes for CAISVKGHTEAFF. The gene calls are TRBV10-2 and TRBJ1-1; D call uncertain. CDR1 and CDR2 (germline): WSHSY, SAAADI. The CDR3 covers 13 residues.

This clonotype was picked up many times. The chain carries TRBV7-3 and TRBJ2-3, with D possibly being TRBD2 (6 bases). With 5 bases removed from V and 2 bases from J, the gap between germline ends came to 11 bases. The CDR3 has 14 residues. In germline, CDR1 is SGHTA, CDR2 FQGTGA. The CDR3 DNA sequence: TGTGCCAGCAGCCCGGGGACTGACACAGATACGCAGTATTTT. Translation: CASSPGTDTDTQYF.

The chain carries TRBV11-2 and TRBJ2-3, with 7 bases fitting TRBD2. Germline assignment: CDR1 SGHAT and CDR2 FQNNGV. There are 18 residues in the CDR3. After removal of 10 bases from V and 2 bases from J, the junction contained 21 bases not matched to a gene. Here the CDR3 DNA reads TGTGCCACCAACAGAGGGAAAGGGAGGGAGATCCTCACAGATACGCAGTATTTT. Amino acids: CATNRGKGREILTDTQYF.

This clonotype appeared a few times. J is TRBJ2-3 and V is TRBV20-1; 9 bases agree with TRBD2. The CDR3 is 14 residues long. CDR1 and CDR2 (germline): DFQATT, SNEGSKA (reference sequence). The J segment lost 3 bases and the V segment lost 6 bases, leaving 7 bases of the junction unmatched. The CDR3 region is CSAMGLASTDTQYF. The CDR3 DNA is TGCAGTGCCATGGGACTAGCCAGTACAGATACGCAGTATTTT.

This clonotype was counted a few times. A much larger clone lies one base from this, so it may be a read error. The gene calls are TRBV7-3 and TRBJ1-4; no reliable D call. The CDR3 runs to 13 residues. Germline V CDR1 and CDR2: SGHTA, FQGTGA. The CDR3 DNA reads TGTGCCAGCAGCCAGGACGGGAAGGGCAAACTGTCTTTT. Translating gives CASSQDGKGKLSF.